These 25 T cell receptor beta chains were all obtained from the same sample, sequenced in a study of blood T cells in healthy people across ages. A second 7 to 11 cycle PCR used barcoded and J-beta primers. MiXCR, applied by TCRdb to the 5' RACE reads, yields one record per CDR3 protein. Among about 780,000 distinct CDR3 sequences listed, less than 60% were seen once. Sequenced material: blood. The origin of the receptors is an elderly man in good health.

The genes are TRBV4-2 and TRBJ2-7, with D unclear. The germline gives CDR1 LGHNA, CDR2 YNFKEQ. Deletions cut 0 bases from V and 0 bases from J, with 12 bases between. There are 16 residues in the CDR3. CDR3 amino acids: CASSQDSRPTSYEQYF. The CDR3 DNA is TGTGCCAGCAGCCAAGATAGCCGGCCTACCTCCTACGAGCAGTACTTC.

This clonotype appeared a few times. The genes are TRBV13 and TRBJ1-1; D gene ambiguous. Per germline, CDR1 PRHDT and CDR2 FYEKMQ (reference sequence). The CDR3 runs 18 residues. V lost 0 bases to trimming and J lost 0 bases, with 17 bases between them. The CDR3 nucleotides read TGTGCCAGCAGCTTAGGCAGCCGGGTCGTTCCCGTGAACACTGAAGCTTTCTTT. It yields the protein CASSLGSRVVPVNTEAFF.

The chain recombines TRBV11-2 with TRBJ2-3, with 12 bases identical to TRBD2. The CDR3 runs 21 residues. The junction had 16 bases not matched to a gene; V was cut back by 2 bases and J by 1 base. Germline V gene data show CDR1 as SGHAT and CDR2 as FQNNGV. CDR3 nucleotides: TGTGCCAGCAGCTTAAAGGGGACCCTAGCGGGAGGGCCGGTCGGCACAGATACGCAGTATTTT. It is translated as CASSLKGTLAGGPVGTDTQYF.

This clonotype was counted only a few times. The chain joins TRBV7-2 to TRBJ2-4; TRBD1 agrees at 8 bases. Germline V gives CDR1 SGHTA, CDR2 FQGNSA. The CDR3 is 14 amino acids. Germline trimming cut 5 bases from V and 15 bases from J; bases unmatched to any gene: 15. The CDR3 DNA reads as TGTGCCAGCAGCCCCTGGACAGGGAAAGGGATTTGGTACTTC. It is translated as CASSPWTGKGIWYF.

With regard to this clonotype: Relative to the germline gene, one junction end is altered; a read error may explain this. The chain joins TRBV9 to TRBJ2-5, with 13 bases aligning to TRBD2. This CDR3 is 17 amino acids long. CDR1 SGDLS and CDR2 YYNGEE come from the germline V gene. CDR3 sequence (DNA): TGTGCCAACAGCGCCACCGGGACTAGCGGGACCCAAGAGACCCAGTACTTC. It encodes CANSATGTSGTQETQYF.

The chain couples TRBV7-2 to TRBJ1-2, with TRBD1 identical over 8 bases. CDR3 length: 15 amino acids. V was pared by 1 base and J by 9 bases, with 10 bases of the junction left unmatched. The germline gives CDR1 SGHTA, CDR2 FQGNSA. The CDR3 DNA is TGTGCCAGCAGCTTAGGCCTAGGACAGGGTGACTGCTACACCTTC. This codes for CASSLGLGQGDCYTF.

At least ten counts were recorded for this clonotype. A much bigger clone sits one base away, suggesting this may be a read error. As DNA, the CDR3 is TGTGCCAGCAGTCCCTACGGGGGAGATTCACCCCCCCACTTT. It encodes CASSPYGGDSPPHF. The chain recombines TRBV27 with TRBJ1-6, with D perhaps TRBD1 (5 bases). CDR3 size: 14 residues. The germline V gene has CDR1 MNHEY and CDR2 SMNVEV (reference sequence).

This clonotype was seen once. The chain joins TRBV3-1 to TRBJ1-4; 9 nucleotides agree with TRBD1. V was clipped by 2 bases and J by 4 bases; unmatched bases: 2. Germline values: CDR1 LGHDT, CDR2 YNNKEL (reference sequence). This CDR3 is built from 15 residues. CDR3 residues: CASSQSTGGNEKLFF. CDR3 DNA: TGTGCCAGCAGCCAATCGACAGGGGGTAATGAAAAACTGTTTTTT.

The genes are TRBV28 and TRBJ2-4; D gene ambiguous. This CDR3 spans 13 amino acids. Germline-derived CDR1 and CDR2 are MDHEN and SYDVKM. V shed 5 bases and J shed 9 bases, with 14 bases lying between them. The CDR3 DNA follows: TGTGCCAGCAGTCCCCCGGAATTTCGCATTCAGTACTTC. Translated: CASSPPEFRIQYF. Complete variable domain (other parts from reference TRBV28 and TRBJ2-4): DVKVTQSSRYLVKRTGEKVFLECVQDMDHENMFWYRQDPGLGLRLIYFSYDVKMKEKGDIPEGYSVSREKKERFSLILESASTNQTSMYLCASSPPEFRIQYFGAGTRLSVL.

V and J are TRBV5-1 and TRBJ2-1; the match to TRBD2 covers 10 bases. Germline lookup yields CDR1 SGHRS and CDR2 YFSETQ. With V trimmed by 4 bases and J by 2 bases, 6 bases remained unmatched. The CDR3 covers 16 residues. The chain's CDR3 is CASSTGLAEAYNEQFF. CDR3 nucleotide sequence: TGCGCCAGCAGCACCGGACTAGCGGAAGCCTACAATGAGCAGTTCTTC.

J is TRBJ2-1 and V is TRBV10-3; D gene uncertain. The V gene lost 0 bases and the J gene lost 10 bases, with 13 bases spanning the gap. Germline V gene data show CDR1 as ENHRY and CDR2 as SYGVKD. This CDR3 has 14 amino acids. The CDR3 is CAISESGSLSEQFF. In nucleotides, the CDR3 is TGTGCCATCAGTGAGTCGGGCAGCTTAAGCGAGCAGTTCTTC.

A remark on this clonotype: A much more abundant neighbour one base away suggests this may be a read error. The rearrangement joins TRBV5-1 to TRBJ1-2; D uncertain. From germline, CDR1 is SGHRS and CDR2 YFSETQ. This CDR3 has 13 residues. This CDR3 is CASGLGVDYGYTF. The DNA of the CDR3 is TGCGCCAGCGGCTTAGGCGTTGACTATGGCTACACCTTC. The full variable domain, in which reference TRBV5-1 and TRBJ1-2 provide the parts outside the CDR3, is KAGVTQTPRYLIKTRGQQVTLSCSPISGHRSVSWYQQTPGQGLQFLFEYFSETQRNKGNFPGRFSGRQFSNSRSEMNVSTLELGDSALYLCASGLGVDYGYTFGSGTRLTVV.

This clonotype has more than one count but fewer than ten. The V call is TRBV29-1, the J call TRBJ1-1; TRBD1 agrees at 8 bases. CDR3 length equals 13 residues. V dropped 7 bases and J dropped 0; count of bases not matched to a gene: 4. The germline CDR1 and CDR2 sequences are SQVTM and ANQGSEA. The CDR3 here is CSAPGQVNTEAFF. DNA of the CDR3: TGCAGCGCTCCGGGACAGGTGAACACTGAAGCTTTCTTT.

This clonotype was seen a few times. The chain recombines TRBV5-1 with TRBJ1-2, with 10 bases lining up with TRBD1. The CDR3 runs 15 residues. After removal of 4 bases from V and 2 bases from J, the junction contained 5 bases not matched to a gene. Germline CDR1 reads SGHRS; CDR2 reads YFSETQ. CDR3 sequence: CASSNRDRGNYGYTF. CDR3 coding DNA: TGCGCCAGCAGCAACCGGGACAGGGGCAACTATGGCTACACCTTC.

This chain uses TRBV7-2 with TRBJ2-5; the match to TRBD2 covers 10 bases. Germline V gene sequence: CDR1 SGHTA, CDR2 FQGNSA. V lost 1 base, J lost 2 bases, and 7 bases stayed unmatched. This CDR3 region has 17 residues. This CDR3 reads CASSLGLAGVSQETQYF. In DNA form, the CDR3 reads TGTGCCAGCAGCTTAGGGCTAGCGGGAGTATCGCAAGAGACCCAGTACTTC.

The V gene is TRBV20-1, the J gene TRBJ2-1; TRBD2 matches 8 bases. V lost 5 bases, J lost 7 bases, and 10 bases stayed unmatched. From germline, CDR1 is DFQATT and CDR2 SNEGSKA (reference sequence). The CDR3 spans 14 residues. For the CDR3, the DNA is TGCAGTGCTCGGGGAGCGGGAGTTAGGAATGAGCAGTTCTTC. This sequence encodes CSARGAGVRNEQFF.

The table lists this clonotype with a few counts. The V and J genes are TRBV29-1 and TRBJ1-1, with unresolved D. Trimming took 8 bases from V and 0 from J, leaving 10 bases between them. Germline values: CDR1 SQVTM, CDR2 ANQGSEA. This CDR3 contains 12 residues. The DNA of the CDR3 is TGCAGCACCGCCATGATGAACACTGAAGCTTTCTTT. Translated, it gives CSTAMMNTEAFF. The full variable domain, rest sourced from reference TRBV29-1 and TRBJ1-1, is SAVISQKPSRDICQRGTSLTIQCQVDSQVTMMFWYRQQPGQSLTLIATANQGSEATYESGFVIDKFPISRPNLTFSTLTVSNMSPEDSSIYLCSTAMMNTEAFFGQGTRLTVV.

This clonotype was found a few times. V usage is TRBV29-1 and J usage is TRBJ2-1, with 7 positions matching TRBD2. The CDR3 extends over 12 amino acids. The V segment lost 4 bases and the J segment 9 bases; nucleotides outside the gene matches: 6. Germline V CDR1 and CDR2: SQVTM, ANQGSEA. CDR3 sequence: CSVVREGPEQFF. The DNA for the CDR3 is TGCAGCGTTGTAAGGGAGGGGCCTGAGCAGTTCTTC.

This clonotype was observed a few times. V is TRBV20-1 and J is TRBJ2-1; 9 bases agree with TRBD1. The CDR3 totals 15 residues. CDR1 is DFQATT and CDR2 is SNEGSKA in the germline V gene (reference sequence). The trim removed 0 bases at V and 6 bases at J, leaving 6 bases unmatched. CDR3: CSARDGDRDFNEQFF. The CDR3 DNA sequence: TGCAGTGCTAGAGATGGGGACAGGGATTTCAATGAGCAGTTCTTC.

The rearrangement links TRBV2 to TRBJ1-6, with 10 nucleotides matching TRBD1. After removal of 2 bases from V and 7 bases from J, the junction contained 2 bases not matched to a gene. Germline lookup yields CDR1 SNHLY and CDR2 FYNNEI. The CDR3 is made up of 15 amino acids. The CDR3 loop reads CASSERTGGNSPLHF. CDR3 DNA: TGTGCCAGCAGTGAAAGGACAGGGGGGAATTCACCCCTCCACTTT.

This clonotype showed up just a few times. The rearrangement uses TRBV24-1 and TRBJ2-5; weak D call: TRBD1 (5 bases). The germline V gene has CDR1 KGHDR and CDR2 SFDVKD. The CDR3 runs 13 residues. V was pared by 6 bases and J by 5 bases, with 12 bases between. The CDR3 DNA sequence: TGTGCCACCAGTCACTCAGGGCTGGAGACCCAGTACTTC. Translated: CATSHSGLETQYF.

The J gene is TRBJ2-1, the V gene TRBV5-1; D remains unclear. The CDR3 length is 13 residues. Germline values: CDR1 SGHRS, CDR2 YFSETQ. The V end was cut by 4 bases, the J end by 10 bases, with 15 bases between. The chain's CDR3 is CASSLGSAYEQFF. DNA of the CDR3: TGCGCCAGCAGCCTCGGTTCGGCCTACGAGCAGTTCTTC.

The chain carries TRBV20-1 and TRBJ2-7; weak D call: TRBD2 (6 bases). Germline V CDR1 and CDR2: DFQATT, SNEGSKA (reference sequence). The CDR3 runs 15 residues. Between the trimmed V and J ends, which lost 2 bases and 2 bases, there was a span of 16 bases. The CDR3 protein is CSARPSRGATYEQYF. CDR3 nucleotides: TGCAGTGCTAGACCTTCGCGGGGAGCTACCTACGAGCAGTACTTC.

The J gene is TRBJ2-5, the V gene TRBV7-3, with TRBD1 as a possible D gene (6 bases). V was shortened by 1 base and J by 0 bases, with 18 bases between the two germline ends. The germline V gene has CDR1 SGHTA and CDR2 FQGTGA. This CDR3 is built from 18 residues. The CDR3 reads CASSLMGPSTGYQETQYF. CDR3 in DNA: TGTGCCAGCAGCTTAATGGGGCCTTCGACAGGATACCAAGAGACCCAGTACTTC.

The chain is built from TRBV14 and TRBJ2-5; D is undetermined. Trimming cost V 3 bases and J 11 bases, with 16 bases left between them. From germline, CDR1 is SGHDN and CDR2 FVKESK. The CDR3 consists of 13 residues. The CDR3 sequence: CASSHPVAHEQYF. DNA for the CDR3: TGTGCCAGCAGCCACCCGGTGGCACATGAGCAGTACTTC.